The entry that follows covers one T cell receptor beta chain sequence. The antigen remains unidentified. Isolating CD4+ T cells followed less than 12 days of culture. Some clones are missing from TCRdb's copy, which holds only in-frame ones; the method was immunoSEQ multiplex PCR. In the table there are about 46,000 clones, 70% to 75% of which are singletons. The CDR3 is made up of 13 amino acids. Germline CDR1 is MNHEY and CDR2 is SVGAGI. Trimming cost V 5 bases and J 6 bases, with 13 bases left between them. The data originate from a study of vaccination effects on CD4 cells after COVID-19. Across the study: Viral peptide pools were used in the ViraFEST assay to expand antigen-specific CD4+ T cells, and sequencing came afterward. Cultures used around 1.8 million PBMC per well, 9 to 10 IU/ml IL-2 and about 10 ug/ml peptides. Each participant was given two doses of one vaccine (BNT162b2 or mRNA-1273).

Whole-study findings and limits: Substantial clonal contraction characterized both infection- and vaccine-induced clones late after vaccination.

V and J are TRBV6-5 and TRBJ1-2; D uncertain. This specimen consisted of CD4+ T cells from PBMCs cultured without peptide, obtained before COVID-19 vaccination. The TCR was taken from a human donor who had a prior SARS-CoV-2 infection. The CDR3 sequence: CASSPLGTDGYTF. DNA for the CDR3: TGTGCCAGCAGTCCCCTCGGAACCGATGGCTACACCTTC.